This T cell receptor (beta chain) was recovered during a study of CD8+CD57+ T cells in acquired aplastic anemia. Study summary: Sorted CD4+ and CD8+ cells yielded DNA averaging around 3.2 ug.

This clonotype was seen at least ten times. What it recognizes is unknown. Before being chosen for sequencing, patients had shown CD8+CD57+ cell expansion by flow cytometry. TCR beta VDJ and CDR3 were profiled, and genomic DNA was the template. MiXCR was run by TCRdb on the reads, yielding one entry per CDR3 protein. Of 100,000 to 150,000 distinct CDR3 sequences listed, over 30% are singletons. CDR3 length: 15 residues. Trimming removed 5 bases from V and 7 bases from J; junction bases left unmatched: 8. The germline V gene encodes CDR1 ENHRY and CDR2 SYGVKD. Study-level findings and limits: Patients and controls had in common approximately 28 CD8+ CDR3 sequences. The study found no significant CD8+ Simpson's diversity difference between patients and controls.

The clonotype originates from a human donor with aplastic anemia. The chain combines TRBV10-3 with TRBJ2-1; 10 bases are shared with TRBD1. What was sequenced was sorted CD4+, CD8+, or CD8+CD57+ T cells (not recorded which) from PBMCs. The CDR3 bases are TGTGCCATCAGTCCGGGACAGGGGCCAGAAAATGAGCAGTTCTTC. Translation: CAISPGQGPENEQFF.